One and the same sample provided the 19 T cell receptor beta chains below, sequenced in a study of shared clonotypes between healthy human individuals. CD8 cells regarded as naive lacked CD45RO, were positively chosen for CCR7, and omitted terminally differentiated effector memory CD45RA+ cells. Only in-frame clones appear in the TCRdb table, and some are missing; sequencing was by immunoSEQ multiplex PCR. The repertoire holds about 2.1 million clones, with 80% to 95% as singletons. The sample was naive CD8+ T cells from PBMCs. The receptor source for this set is a man aged 18 to 30 in good health. Some clones in this sample may be carry-over from other donors' samples.

For the CDR3, the DNA is TGTGCCAGCAGGCCGACAGGGAACACTGAAGCTTTCTTT. It specifies CASRPTGNTEAFF. The J gene is TRBJ1-1, the V gene TRBV6-4; possibly TRBD1 for D (6 bases). The CDR3 consists of 13 residues. V was cut by 6 bases and J by 1 base, with 9 bases left in between. The germline V gene encodes CDR1 MRHNA and CDR2 SNTAGT.

This clone appeared a single time. The chain has TRBV19 and TRBJ2-7, with D hard to call. Trimming removed 5 bases from V and 5 bases from J, with 7 bases in between. Germline values: CDR1 LNHDA, CDR2 SQIVND (reference sequence). CDR3 length equals 11 residues. CDR3 DNA: TGTGCCAGTAGTCCCCGGGACGAGCAGTACTTC. The encoded protein is CASSPRDEQYF.

This clone was detected once. The V call is TRBV5-8, the J call TRBJ1-5, with D possibly TRBD1 on 6 matching bases. Trimming pared 5 bases from V and 7 bases from J, leaving 19 bases between. Germline V gene lookup returns CDR1 SGHTS and CDR2 YDEGEE. The CDR3 totals 15 residues. CDR3 in DNA: TGTGCCAGCAGAACCCCAGGGGCCGCCAACCAGCCCCAGCATTTT. This codes for CASRTPGAANQPQHF.

The chain employs TRBV19 and TRBJ2-1, with TRBD2 identical over 9 bases. This CDR3 has 14 amino acids. Germline V gives CDR1 LNHDA, CDR2 SQIVND (reference sequence). The trim removed 6 bases at V and 3 bases at J, leaving 3 bases unmatched. The CDR3 spells CASRGLAFYNEQFF. CDR3 nucleotides: TGTGCCAGTAGGGGACTAGCATTCTACAATGAGCAGTTCTTC.

This clone was picked up one time. The chain employs TRBV4-3 and TRBJ2-7; 7 bases match TRBD2. After removal of 0 bases from V and 6 bases from J, the junction contained 17 bases not matched to a gene. Germline loops: CDR1 LGHNA, CDR2 YSLEER. The CDR3 extends over 18 amino acids. CDR3 DNA sequence: TGCGCCAGCAGCCAAGATCCCCCCAGAGCCCGAGGGAGGGGCGAGCAGTACTTC. It translates to CASSQDPPRARGRGEQYF.

The chain links TRBV19 to TRBJ2-5; a weak D match, TRBD2 (5 bases). The CDR3 runs to 15 residues. V was clipped by 3 bases and J by 0 bases, with 11 bases between them. CDR1 and CDR2 (germline): LNHDA, SQIVND (reference sequence). CDR3 in amino acids: CASSIRPGYQETQYF. DNA for the CDR3: TGTGCCAGTAGTATCCGCCCGGGGTACCAAGAGACCCAGTACTTC.

V is TRBV29-1 and J is TRBJ1-2; 11 bases align to TRBD1. The CDR3 totals 14 residues. Unmatched junction bases numbered 6, after V lost 5 bases and J lost 4 bases. In germline, CDR1 is SQVTM, CDR2 ANQGSEA. The CDR3 reads CSVWDRGELYGYTF. In DNA form, the CDR3 reads TGCAGCGTTTGGGACAGGGGGGAACTCTATGGCTACACCTTC.

V is TRBV5-6 and J is TRBJ2-1; D may match TRBD1 or TRBD2 (5 bases each). Germline V gives CDR1 SGHDT, CDR2 YYEEEE. The CDR3 runs 15 residues. V dropped 2 bases and J dropped 3 bases, with 12 bases sitting between them. The DNA for the CDR3 is TGTGCCAGCAGCTTTGGGACCATCATCTACAATGAGCAGTTCTTC. Residues: CASSFGTIIYNEQFF.

The genes are TRBV5-8 and TRBJ1-4, with TRBD1 identical over 10 bases. V lost 7 bases and J lost 2; bases outside the gene matches: 8. CDR1 is SGHTS, CDR2 YDEGEE, per germline. This CDR3 has 16 residues. The chain's CDR3 is CASQSDRGMTNEKLFF. CDR3 in DNA: TGTGCCAGCCAGTCGGACAGGGGGATGACTAATGAAAAACTGTTTTTT. The full variable domain, in which reference TRBV5-8 and TRBJ1-4 provide the parts outside the CDR3, is EAGVTQSPTHLIKTRGQQATLRCSPISGHTSVYWYQQALGLGLQFLLWYDEGEERNRGNFPPRFSGRQFPNYSSELNVNALELEDSALYLCASQSDRGMTNEKLFFGSGTQLSVL.

The chain carries TRBV28 and TRBJ2-7; D unresolved. Germline V lookup: CDR1 MDHEN, CDR2 SYDVKM. V gave up 10 bases and J gave up 6 bases, with 19 bases separating them. The CDR3 is made up of 13 amino acids. CDR3 DNA sequence: TGTGCCACCAAAAAAATACTGTCGGTCGAGCAGTACTTC. The encoded protein is CATKKILSVEQYF.

The DNA of the CDR3 is TGTGCCAGCACCCGATTGGGGGCCAATGAAAAACTGTTTTTT. Translating it yields CASTRLGANEKLFF. The rearrangement uses TRBV27 and TRBJ1-4; D may be TRBD1 (6 bases). Trimming left V 7 bases short and J 5 bases short, with 14 bases between. Germline CDR1 and CDR2: MNHEY and SMNVEV (reference sequence). The CDR3 consists of 14 residues.

The chain has TRBV7-8 and TRBJ2-3; 8 positions agree with TRBD1. From germline, CDR1 is SGHVS and CDR2 FQNEAQ. This CDR3 has 16 amino acids. The junction had 9 bases not matched to a gene; V was cut back by 5 bases and J by 2 bases. The CDR3 DNA reads as TGTGCCAGCAGCGGCCGCGGGACAGGTAACACAGATACGCAGTATTTT. This gives the protein CASSGRGTGNTDTQYF. Full variable domain (rest looked up from reference TRBV7-8 and TRBJ2-3): GAGVSQSPRYKVAKRGQDVALRCDPISGHVSLFWYQQALGQGPEFLTYFQNEAQLDKSGLPSDRFFAERPEGSVSTLKIQRTQQEDSAVYLCASSGRGTGNTDTQYFGPGTRLTVL.

The V and J genes are TRBV11-2 and TRBJ2-1, with 14 positions matching TRBD2. The germline V gene has CDR1 SGHAT and CDR2 FQNNGV. The V and J ends lost 3 bases and 3 bases, in that order; junction bases with no gene match: 4. The CDR3 covers 17 residues. In DNA, the CDR3 is TGTGCCAGCAGCTTGGGGACTAGCGGGAGCATCTACAATGAGCAGTTCTTC. Translated: CASSLGTSGSIYNEQFF.

This clone was observed once. V gene TRBV19 combines with J gene TRBJ2-7; 16 nucleotides agree with TRBD2. The germline gives CDR1 LNHDA, CDR2 SQIVND (reference sequence). The CDR3 is 18 amino acids. V lost 5 bases and J lost 2; bases outside the gene matches: 9. The CDR3 here is CASSSGLAGGRLTYEQYF. The CDR3 bases are TGTGCCAGTAGTTCGGGACTAGCGGGAGGGCGTCTAACCTACGAGCAGTACTTC.

The chain recombines TRBV25-1 with TRBJ2-1; no definite D call. Germline V gives CDR1 MGHDK, CDR2 SYGVNS. The CDR3 runs 13 residues. V lost 5 bases to trimming and J lost 4 bases, with 9 bases between them. The chain's CDR3 is CASSPGRYNEQFF. The CDR3 bases are TGTGCCAGCAGTCCCGGGCGATACAATGAGCAGTTCTTC. The full variable domain, in which reference TRBV25-1 and TRBJ2-1 provide the parts outside the CDR3, is EADIYQTPRYLVIGTGKKITLECSQTMGHDKMYWYQQDPGMELHLIHYSYGVNSTEKGDLSSESTVSRIRTEHFPLTLESARPSHTSQYLCASSPGRYNEQFFGPGTRLTVL.

This clone appeared a single time. The J gene is TRBJ1-1, the V gene TRBV19; 11 bases are shared with TRBD1. Germline V gene sequence: CDR1 LNHDA, CDR2 SQIVND (reference sequence). V shed 10 bases, J shed 1 base, and the junction held 5 bases outside the gene matches. The CDR3 has 14 amino acids. The CDR3 region is CAIGTGGPNTEAFF. The CDR3, as DNA: TGTGCCATTGGGACAGGGGGGCCGAACACTGAAGCTTTCTTT.

The chain uses TRBV28 and TRBJ1-5; D is undetermined. V shed 10 bases and J shed 2 bases, with 15 bases lying between them. The CDR3 length is 14 residues. Germline CDR1 MDHEN, CDR2 SYDVKM. As DNA, the CDR3 is TGTGCCACCGGACCCGGAGTGGGCAATCAGCCCCAGCATTTT. Translated: CATGPGVGNQPQHF.

This chain connects TRBV14 to TRBJ1-3; D ambiguous. This CDR3 region has 17 residues. Germline V CDR1 and CDR2: SGHDN, FVKESK. Trimming left V 1 base short and J 0 bases short, with 13 bases between. The CDR3 protein is CASSQGPRFYSGNTIYF. The CDR3 DNA sequence: TGTGCCAGCAGCCAAGGCCCCAGGTTCTACTCTGGAAACACCATATATTTT.

The count of this clone is one. This chain connects TRBV5-8 to TRBJ2-4; D might be TRBD2 (5 bases). This CDR3 has 17 residues. Looked up from germline, CDR1 is SGHTS and CDR2 is YDEGEE. The V end lost 0 bases, the J end lost 11 bases, and 24 bases lay between the germline ends. CDR3 residues: CASSLGRHLERYYLQYF. The CDR3 DNA reads TGTGCCAGCAGCTTGGGACGTCACCTAGAGCGGTACTACCTTCAGTACTTC.